This TCR beta chain was identified in a study of blood T cell repertoires in COVID-19. Study-level background: PBMCs, B-cell-depleted T cells, or T cells were the source of the cDNA or gDNA that made up the material.

Sequencing was performed with immunoSEQ multiplex PCR; in TCRdb, only in-frame clones are kept and a portion is missing. The table shows 140,000 to 150,000 clones, with 88% occurring only once. The V end was cut by 6 bases, the J end by 3 bases, with 5 bases between. The CDR3 is 11 amino acids. The germline V gene encodes CDR1 MNHNY and CDR2 SVGAGI (reference sequence). The sequenced material came from peripheral blood. The receptor was derived from a man in his 70s with acute or convalescent COVID-19. The rearrangement uses TRBV6-6 and TRBJ1-2; possibly TRBD1 for D (5 bases). CDR3 region: CASRQDYGYTF. Here the CDR3 DNA reads TGTGCCAGCAGACAGGACTATGGCTACACCTTC.